Sequencing of this TCR beta chain was carried out in a study of T cell clonality in common variable immunodeficiency. Points from the study as a whole: In common variable immunodeficiency, TCR beta chains reportedly carried fewer deletions and N-nucleotide insertions. Fewer TCRbeta clones were shared among CVID subjects than controls.

Donors gave 5 to 8 ml heparinized peripheral whole blood. In its sample, this clone was seen many times. Its antigen is still unknown. The CDR3 end is not reached by the read, which stops 3 residues before it; the germline J gene fills it in. The germline V gene has CDR1 GTSNPN and CDR2 SVGIG (reference sequence). Trimming cost V 0 bases and J 4 bases, with 10 bases left between them. The CDR3 length is 14 residues. Equal genomic DNA amounts from CVID and control samples were sequenced. Here immunoSEQ multiplex PCR was the method, and the copy in TCRdb shows in-frame clones only, minus some. The repertoire consists of approximately 81,000 clones, none detected only once.

The origin of this receptor is a person between 18 and 75 years old in good health. V is TRBV30 and J is TRBJ1-3, with no clear D. The sequencing input was peripheral blood mononuclear cells. The CDR3 loop reads CAWSVAAAGNTIYF. Incomplete CDR3 DNA: TGTGCCTGGAGTGTAGCTGCTGCGGGAAACACC.